A single sample gave rise to the 27 T cell receptor beta chains below, sequenced in a study of cytomegalovirus exposure and HLA in healthy donors. PCR used 60 Vbeta primers and 13 Jbeta primers. Sequenced by immunoSEQ multiplex PCR; TCRdb stores in-frame clones only, minus some. Listed are under 200,000 clones; 2.1% falls within the top ten. Sequenced material: PBMCs. The receptors shown here come from a man aged 30 to 45 in good health and CMV-seronegative.

The rearrangement uses TRBV5-4 and TRBJ2-1, with 9 bases lining up with TRBD2. The CDR3 runs 16 residues. Germline values: CDR1 SGHNT, CDR2 YYREEE (reference sequence). The V segment lost 4 bases and the J segment 2 bases; nucleotides outside the gene matches: 7. CDR3 DNA: TGTGCCAGCAGCCGGGGACTAGCAGAAGCCTACAATGAGCAGTTCTTC. It is translated as CASSRGLAEAYNEQFF.

The chain joins TRBV10-1 to TRBJ2-1, with D possibly TRBD2 on 6 matching bases. Germline assignment: CDR1 WNHNN and CDR2 SYGVQD (reference sequence). The CDR3 length is 14 residues. V was shortened by 3 bases and J by 7 bases, with 13 bases between the two germline ends. This CDR3 is CASSDVGAGNEQFF. CDR3 bases: TGCGCCAGCAGTGATGTCGGGGCGGGGAATGAGCAGTTCTTC.

The genes are TRBV5-6 and TRBJ2-5; tentatively, D is TRBD2 (6 bases). The V gene lost 0 bases and the J gene lost 9 bases, with 9 bases spanning the gap. The CDR3 is 12 amino acids. CDR1 is SGHDT, CDR2 YYEEEE, per germline. CDR3 loop: CASSLGGTPQYF. The DNA of the CDR3 is TGTGCCAGCAGCTTGGGTGGGACTCCCCAGTACTTC.

The CDR3 bases are TGCAGCGTTGAACGGGCCGGGGTCGAGCAGTACTTC. Translating gives CSVERAGVEQYF. The chain employs TRBV29-1 and TRBJ2-7; D possibly corresponds to TRBD2 (5 bases). V shed 2 bases and J shed 6 bases, with 11 bases lying between them. The CDR3 sequence is 12 residues long. Germline V gene data show CDR1 as SQVTM and CDR2 as ANQGSEA.

The J gene is TRBJ2-2, the V gene TRBV19; 10 bases are a match to TRBD2. This CDR3 has 15 amino acids. Germline trimming cut 8 bases from V and 5 bases from J; bases unmatched to any gene: 8. The germline V gene has CDR1 LNHDA and CDR2 SQIVND (reference sequence). CDR3 sequence: CASGASGSYTGELFF. CDR3 coding DNA: TGTGCCAGTGGAGCTAGCGGGAGTTATACCGGGGAGCTGTTTTTT.

This chain joins TRBV9 and TRBJ2-5; possibly TRBD2 for D (5 bases). The CDR3 is 12 amino acids. Trimming removed 3 bases from V and 7 bases from J, with 10 bases in between. Looked up from germline, CDR1 is SGDLS and CDR2 is YYNGEE. This chain's CDR3 is CASSAPGVTQYF. The CDR3 DNA follows: TGTGCCAGCAGCGCCCCCGGGGTGACCCAGTACTTC. Filled out from reference TRBV9 and TRBJ2-5, the complete variable domain reads DSGVTQTPKHLITATGQRVTLRCSPRSGDLSVYWYQQSLDQGLQFLIQYYNGEERAKGNILERFSAQQFPDLHSELNLSSLELGDSALYFCASSAPGVTQYFGPGTRLLVL.

This chain uses TRBV28 with TRBJ2-7, with D maybe TRBD1 (6 bases). V gave up 1 base and J gave up 5 bases, with 15 bases separating them. The CDR3 contains 15 residues. Germline assignment: CDR1 MDHEN and CDR2 SYDVKM. CDR3 sequence (DNA): TGTGCCAGCAGTTTATTTCAGGACAGAGGGAACGAGCAGTACTTC. Translating gives CASSLFQDRGNEQYF.

The chain has TRBV5-4 and TRBJ2-5; D not resolved. Germline CDR1 is SGHNT and CDR2 is YYREEE (reference sequence). Between the trimmed V and J ends, which lost 1 base and 5 bases, there was a span of 9 bases. This CDR3 spans 13 amino acids. The CDR3 DNA reads as TGTGCCAGCAGCTTGCGAGGTAGCGAGACCCAGTACTTC. Translating gives CASSLRGSETQYF. Complete variable domain (other parts from reference TRBV5-4 and TRBJ2-5): ETGVTQSPTHLIKTRGQQVTLRCSSQSGHNTVSWYQQALGQGPQFIFQYYREEENGRGNFPPRFSGLQFPNYSSELNVNALELDDSALYLCASSLRGSETQYFGPGTRLLVL.

The chain is built from TRBV21-1 and TRBJ2-7; TRBD1 is the table's D call, not checked against the DNA. TRBV21-1 is a documented pseudogene. This CDR3 is built from 18 residues. In DNA form, the CDR3 reads TGTGCCAGCAGCCTAAAACGCCAAAGAGGGACAGCGATCTACGAGCAGTACTTC. This encodes CASSLKRQRGTAIYEQYF.

V usage is TRBV5-1 and J usage is TRBJ1-4, with 9 bases matching TRBD1. The CDR3 is 14 residues long. V trimming: 0 bases; J trimming: 10 bases; junction bases outside the gene matches: 4. Germline CDR1 is SGHRS and CDR2 is YFSETQ. The CDR3 DNA is TGCGCCAGCAGCTTGGACAGGGGGCAACGAAAACTGTTTTTT. Protein sequence: CASSLDRGQRKLFF. The whole variable domain, filled in from reference TRBV5-1 and TRBJ1-4, reads KAGVTQTPRYLIKTRGQQVTLSCSPISGHRSVSWYQQTPGQGLQFLFEYFSETQRNKGNFPGRFSGRQFSNSRSEMNVSTLELGDSALYLCASSLDRGQRKLFFGSGTQLSVL.

The chain has TRBV19 and TRBJ1-3; TRBD1 is a possible D gene (5 bases). Looked up from germline, CDR1 is LNHDA and CDR2 is SQIVND (reference sequence). The CDR3 consists of 16 residues. Trimming removed 2 bases from V and 0 bases from J, with 11 bases in between. The CDR3 loop is CASSILGHHSGNTIYF. The CDR3 bases are TGTGCCAGTAGTATACTCGGACACCACTCTGGAAACACCATATATTTT.

V gene TRBV7-8 combines with J gene TRBJ2-7; 9 bases align to TRBD1. The CDR3 totals 15 residues. The trim removed 1 base at V and 2 bases at J, leaving 3 bases unmatched. Germline lookup yields CDR1 SGHVS and CDR2 FQNEAQ. The CDR3 region has the DNA TGTGCCAGCAGCTTAGGGGACAGGGAAACCTACGAGCAGTACTTC. It yields the protein CASSLGDRETYEQYF.

The chain uses TRBV19 and TRBJ2-5; 9 nucleotides match TRBD1. Unmatched junction bases numbered 10, after V lost 7 bases and J lost 4 bases. Germline V gene data show CDR1 as LNHDA and CDR2 as SQIVND (reference sequence). CDR3 size: 15 residues. The CDR3 sequence: CASKNRGHPRETQYF. CDR3 sequence (DNA): TGTGCCAGTAAGAACAGGGGGCATCCTCGAGAGACCCAGTACTTC.

The chain joins TRBV7-9 to TRBJ1-2; 7 nucleotides agree with TRBD1. This CDR3 comprises 12 residues. Germline loops: CDR1 SEHNR, CDR2 FQNEAQ (reference sequence). With 1 base clipped from V and 13 bases from J, the junction kept 6 bases outside the gene matches. CDR3 in amino acids: CASSLVPRDSTF. The CDR3 coding sequence is TGTGCCAGCAGCTTAGTTCCCCGGGACAGCACCTTC.

The J gene is TRBJ2-1, the V gene TRBV11-2; possibly TRBD2 for D (6 bases). Germline loops: CDR1 SGHAT, CDR2 FQNNGV. CDR3 length: 15 amino acids. The V end was cut by 5 bases, the J end by 0 bases, with 11 bases between. CDR3 DNA sequence: TGTGCCAGCAGCGGTAGCGGAGCCTCCTACAATGAGCAGTTCTTC. Its translation: CASSGSGASYNEQFF. The full variable domain, rest sourced from reference TRBV11-2 and TRBJ2-1, is EAGVAQSPRYKIIEKRQSVAFWCNPISGHATLYWYQQILGQGPKLLIQFQNNGVVDDSQLPKDRFSAERLKGVDSTLKIQPAKLEDSAVYLCASSGSGASYNEQFFGPGTRLTVL.

The CDR3 region is CASSRGLASYEQYF. Written as DNA, the CDR3 is TGTGCCAGCAGCCGAGGACTAGCATCCTACGAGCAGTACTTC. The chain uses TRBV5-4 and TRBJ2-7; 8 bases match TRBD2. This CDR3 contains 14 residues. Losses at the gene ends were 4 bases for V and 1 base for J; bases not matched to a gene: 4. Germline V lookup: CDR1 SGHNT, CDR2 YYREEE (reference sequence). Full variable domain (missing parts from reference TRBV5-4 and TRBJ2-7): ETGVTQSPTHLIKTRGQQVTLRCSSQSGHNTVSWYQQALGQGPQFIFQYYREEENGRGNFPPRFSGLQFPNYSSELNVNALELDDSALYLCASSRGLASYEQYFGPGTRLTVT.

V usage is TRBV14 and J usage is TRBJ2-2; D might be TRBD2 (5 bases). Germline V gives CDR1 SGHDN, CDR2 FVKESK. Between the trimmed V and J ends, which lost 4 bases and 3 bases, there was a span of 9 bases. CDR3 length equals 14 residues. Here the CDR3 DNA reads TGTGCCAGCAGCCTAAGGACTTACACCGGGGAGCTGTTTTTT. Protein sequence: CASSLRTYTGELFF.

The chain joins TRBV12-2 to TRBJ1-5. TRBV12-2 is deemed a pseudogene. This CDR3 has 13 residues. CDR3 sequence: CASRLASGQPQHF. In DNA, the CDR3 is TGTGCAAGTCGCTTAGCTTCGGGTCAGCCCCAGCATTTT.

J is TRBJ2-7 and V is TRBV27, with D perhaps TRBD2 (5 bases). This CDR3 region has 14 residues. The V gene's germline CDR1 is MNHEY and CDR2 SMNVEV (reference sequence). The germline V and J ends were trimmed by 4 bases and 5 bases, with 15 bases remaining between them. The CDR3 sequence: CASSSPADLDEQYF. The CDR3 DNA reads as TGTGCCAGCAGTTCGCCGGCGGACTTGGACGAGCAGTACTTC.

The chain employs TRBV10-3 and TRBJ1-5, with D uncertain. V lost 2 bases to trimming and J lost 6 bases, with 14 bases between them. The CDR3 loop spans 15 amino acids. CDR1 and CDR2 (germline): ENHRY, SYGVKD. CDR3 DNA sequence: TGTGCCATCAGTGAGGCGACACTCGAGGGTCAGCCCCAGCATTTT. It is translated as CAISEATLEGQPQHF.

About this clone itself: Other DNA variants within this sample encode the same CDR3. This sequence joins TRBV7-9 and TRBJ2-1; D possibly corresponds to TRBD2 (6 bases). This CDR3 has 12 amino acids. Trimming took off 1 base at V and 8 bases at J, with 6 bases between the two ends. Germline V lookup: CDR1 SEHNR, CDR2 FQNEAQ (reference sequence). CDR3 nucleotide sequence: TGTGCCAGCAGCTTAGGGGGGGATGAGCAGTTCTTC. Encoded protein: CASSLGGDEQFF.

This chain connects TRBV19 to TRBJ2-3; D gene ambiguous. The CDR3 length is 16 residues. Trimming stripped 6 bases from V and 0 bases from J, with 16 bases between. Per germline, CDR1 LNHDA and CDR2 SQIVND (reference sequence). CDR3 amino acids: CASREKSTTSTDTQYF. DNA of the CDR3: TGTGCCAGTAGAGAAAAGAGCACTACTAGCACAGATACGCAGTATTTT.

V usage is TRBV6-1 and J usage is TRBJ1-4; TRBD1 agrees at 7 bases. J gave up 4 bases and V 7 bases, and 3 bases lay outside the gene matches. This CDR3 is 13 amino acids long. Germline lookup yields CDR1 MNHNS and CDR2 SASEGT. The CDR3 DNA reads TGTGCCAGCACCCGGGACAGTAATGAAAAACTGTTTTTT. Protein: CASTRDSNEKLFF.

The gene calls are TRBV6-1 and TRBJ2-1; tentatively, D is TRBD2 (5 bases). The CDR3 spans 14 residues. CDR1 and CDR2 from the germline V gene are MNHNS and SASEGT. Trimming removed 8 bases from V and 9 bases from J, with 20 bases in between. CDR3 nucleotides: TGTGCCAGCTTGGAGGTTCTGGGGAATATTGAGCAGTTCTTC. Residues: CASLEVLGNIEQFF.

This chain uses TRBV15 with TRBJ1-2, with D tentatively TRBD1 (5 bases). Germline V gene data show CDR1 as LNHNV and CDR2 as YYDKDF (reference sequence). The CDR3 covers 14 residues. Trimming stripped 1 base from V and 4 bases from J, with 10 bases between. The CDR3 DNA follows: TGTGCCACCAGCAGAGCCAGGGTCGTCTATGGCTACACCTTC. Translating gives CATSRARVVYGYTF.

The V call is TRBV19, the J call TRBJ1-5; D not certain. Germline assignment: CDR1 LNHDA and CDR2 SQIVND (reference sequence). The CDR3 sequence is 14 residues long. Trimming left V 5 bases short and J 3 bases short, with 11 bases between. CDR3 in amino acids: CASSLRGINQPQHF. The CDR3 coding sequence is TGTGCCAGTAGTCTCCGAGGAATCAATCAGCCCCAGCATTTT.

The V and J genes are TRBV6-5 and TRBJ1-2; perhaps TRBD1 as D (5 bases). The CDR3 contains 14 residues. The V gene lost 3 bases and the J gene lost 7 bases, with 15 bases spanning the gap. The V gene's germline CDR1 is MNHEY and CDR2 SVGAGI. In DNA, the CDR3 is TGTGCCAGCAGTTATGTCAAGGGGAGGCGTGGCTACACCTTC. This gives the protein CASSYVKGRRGYTF.